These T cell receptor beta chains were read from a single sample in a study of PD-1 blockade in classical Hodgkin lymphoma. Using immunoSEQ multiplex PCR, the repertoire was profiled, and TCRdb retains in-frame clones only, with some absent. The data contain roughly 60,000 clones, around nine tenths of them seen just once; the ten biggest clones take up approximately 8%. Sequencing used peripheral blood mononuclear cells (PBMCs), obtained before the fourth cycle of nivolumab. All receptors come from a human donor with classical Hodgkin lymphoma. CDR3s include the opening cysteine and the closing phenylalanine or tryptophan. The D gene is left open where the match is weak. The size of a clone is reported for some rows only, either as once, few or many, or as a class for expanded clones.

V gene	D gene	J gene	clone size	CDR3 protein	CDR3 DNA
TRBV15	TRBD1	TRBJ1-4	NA	CATSRGPGGFTNEKLFF	TGTGCCACCAGCAGAGGGCCAGGGGGGTTTACTAATGAAAAACTGTTTTTT
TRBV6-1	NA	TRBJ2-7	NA	CASSGQGAVGQYF	TGTGCCAGCAGTGGGCAGGGAGCGGTGGGGCAGTACTTC
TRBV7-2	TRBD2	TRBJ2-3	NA	CASSSNPPGLVKDTQYF	TGTGCCAGCAGCTCTAATCCCCCGGGACTAGTCAAGGATACGCAGTATTTT
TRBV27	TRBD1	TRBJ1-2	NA	CASRRQGAGYGYTF	TGTGCCAGCAGACGACAGGGGGCTGGGTATGGCTACACCTTC
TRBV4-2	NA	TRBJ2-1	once	CASSQWGADYNEQFF	TGTGCCAGCAGCCAATGGGGAGCTGACTACAATGAGCAGTTCTTC
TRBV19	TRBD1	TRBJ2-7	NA	CASSPPGQGFEQYF	TGTGCCAGTAGTCCCCCGGGACAGGGGTTCGAGCAGTACTTC
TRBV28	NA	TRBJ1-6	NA	CASSIGEGSSPLHF	TGTGCCAGCAGCATAGGAGAGGGGAGCTCACCCCTCCACTTT
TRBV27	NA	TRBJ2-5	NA	CASGLLGETQYF	TGTGCCAGCGGGCTGCTTGGGGAGACCCAGTACTTC
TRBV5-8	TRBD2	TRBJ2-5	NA	CASHNLAAQETQYF	TGTGCCAGCCACAATCTAGCGGCCCAAGAGACCCAGTACTTC
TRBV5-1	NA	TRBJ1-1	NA	CASSRDRNTEAFF	TGCGCCAGCAGCCGAGACAGAAACACTGAAGCTTTCTTT
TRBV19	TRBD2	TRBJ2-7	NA	CASSISGGTYEQYF	TGTGCCAGTAGTATTAGCGGGGGAACCTACGAGCAGTACTTC
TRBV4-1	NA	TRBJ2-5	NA	CASSPTGKPQETQYF	TGCGCCAGCAGCCCAACAGGGAAACCCCAAGAGACCCAGTACTTC
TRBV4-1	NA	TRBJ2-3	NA	CASSQVGPDTQYF	TGCGCCAGCAGCCAAGTAGGGCCAGATACGCAGTATTTT
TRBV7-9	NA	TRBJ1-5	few	CASSFRGAYGNQPQHF	TGTGCCAGCAGCTTCAGGGGAGCATATGGCAATCAGCCCCAGCATTTT
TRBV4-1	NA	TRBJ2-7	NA	CASSHSLSWYEQYF	TGTGCCAGCAGCCACTCTCTAAGTTGGTACGAGCAGTACTTC
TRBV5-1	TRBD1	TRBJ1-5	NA	CASSTGTGGYQPQHF	TGCGCCAGCAGCACCGGGACAGGGGGGTATCAGCCCCAGCATTTT
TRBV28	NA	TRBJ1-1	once	CASGSGLNTEAFF	TGTGCCAGCGGGTCGGGGCTGAACACTGAAGCTTTCTTT
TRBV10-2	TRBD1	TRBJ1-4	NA	CASSPTGGSFGLFF	TGCGCCAGCAGTCCTACAGGGGGCAGCTTCGGACTGTTTTTT
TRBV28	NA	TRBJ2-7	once	CASSPGREYEQYF	TGTGCCAGCAGTCCGGGCAGGGAATACGAGCAGTACTTC
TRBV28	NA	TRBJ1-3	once	CASSSQPGTGILGNTIYF	TGTGCCAGCAGTTCCCAACCAGGTACAGGCATACTGGGAAACACCATATATTTT
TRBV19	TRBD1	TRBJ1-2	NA	CASSIFGQGSYGYTF	TGTGCCAGTAGTATTTTTGGACAGGGAAGTTATGGCTACACCTTC
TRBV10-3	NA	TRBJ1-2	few	CAISVSGDDGYTF	TGTGCCATCAGTGTATCTGGGGACGACGGCTACACCTTC
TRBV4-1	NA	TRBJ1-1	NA	CASSQDLVGLDAFF	TGCGCCAGCAGCCAAGATCTTGTCGGCTTGGATGCTTTCTTT
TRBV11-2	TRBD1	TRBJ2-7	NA	CASSPQGQGYEQYF	TGTGCCAGCAGTCCCCAGGGACAGGGCTACGAGCAGTACTTC
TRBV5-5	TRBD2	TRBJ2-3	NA	CASSPERESGTDTQYF	TGTGCCAGCAGCCCGGAGCGGGAGTCGGGCACAGATACGCAGTATTTT
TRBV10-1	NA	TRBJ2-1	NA	CASSEGAGPPYNEQFF	TGCGCCAGCAGTGAGGGCGCGGGCCCGCCCTACAATGAGCAGTTCTTC
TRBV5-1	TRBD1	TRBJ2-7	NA	CASSIGTGSSYEQYF	TGCGCCAGCAGCATAGGGACAGGGAGCTCCTACGAGCAGTACTTC
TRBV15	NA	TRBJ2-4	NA	CATSSPLAPRQNIQYF	TGTGCCACCAGCAGCCCCCTAGCACCCCGACAAAACATTCAGTACTTC
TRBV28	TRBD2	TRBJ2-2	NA	CASRTSGGRELFF	TGTGCCAGCAGAACTAGCGGGGGACGGGAGCTGTTTTTT
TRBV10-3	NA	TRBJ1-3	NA	CAISGQVSSGNTIYF	TGTGCCATCAGTGGACAGGTTAGCTCTGGAAACACCATATATTTT
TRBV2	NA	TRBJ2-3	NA	CASSERATQDTQYF	TGTGCCAGCAGTGAACGAGCGACCCAAGATACGCAGTATTTT
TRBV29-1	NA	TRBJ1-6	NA	CSVKLPGDNSPLHF	TGCAGCGTTAAACTCCCGGGAGATAATTCACCCCTCCACTTT
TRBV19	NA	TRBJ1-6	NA	CASSIGGANSPLHF	TGTGCCAGTAGTATCGGTGGGGCCAATTCACCCCTCCACTTT
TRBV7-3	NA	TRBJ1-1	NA	CASSLIGPNTEAFF	TGTGCCAGCAGCTTAATCGGCCCAAACACTGAAGCTTTCTTT
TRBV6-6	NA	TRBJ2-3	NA	CASSRDKRTDTQYF	TGTGCCAGCAGCCGGGACAAACGCACAGATACGCAGTATTTT
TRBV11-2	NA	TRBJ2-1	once	CASSLETINNEQFF	TGTGCCAGCAGCTTAGAGACGATTAACAATGAGCAGTTCTTC
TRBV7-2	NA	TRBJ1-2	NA	CASSLARKGTNYGYTF	TGTGCCAGCAGCTTAGCGCGTAAGGGAACTAACTATGGCTACACCTTC
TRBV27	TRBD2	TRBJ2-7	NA	CASSLGLYSYEQYF	TGTGCCAGCAGCCTGGGACTATACTCCTACGAGCAGTACTTC
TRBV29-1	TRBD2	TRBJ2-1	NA	CSAGLAGVNEQFF	TGCAGCGCGGGACTAGCGGGAGTCAATGAGCAGTTCTTC
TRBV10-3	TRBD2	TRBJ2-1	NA	CAISGTSGGAYNEQFF	TGTGCCATCAGTGGGACTAGCGGGGGGGCCTACAATGAGCAGTTCTTC
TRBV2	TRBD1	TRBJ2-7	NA	CASSGVVGAGGEQYF	TGTGCCAGCAGCGGGGTTGTGGGGGCAGGGGGCGAGCAGTACTTC
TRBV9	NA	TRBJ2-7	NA	CASSVGASSYEQYF	TGTGCCAGCAGCGTAGGTGCGAGCTCCTACGAGCAGTACTTC
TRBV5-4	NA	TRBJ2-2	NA	CASRIDRSNTGELFF	TGTGCCAGCAGGATAGACAGGTCGAACACCGGGGAGCTGTTTTTT
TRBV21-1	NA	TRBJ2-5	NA	CASSIKGDRQETQYF	TGTGCCAGCAGCATAAAGGGGGACAGACAAGAGACCCAGTACTTC
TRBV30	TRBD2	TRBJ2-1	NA	CAWSGKGLAVLYNEQFF	TGTGCCTGGAGTGGAAAGGGACTAGCGGTCCTCTACAATGAGCAGTTCTTC
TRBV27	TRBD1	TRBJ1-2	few	CASSPDRVWSGYTF	TGTGCCAGCAGTCCAGACAGGGTGTGGTCTGGCTACACCTTC